Shown below are 30 T cell receptor beta chains from a single sample sequenced in a study of identical twins. TCRdb recomputed calls from the 5' RACE reads with MiXCR, one row per CDR3 protein. The sample holds 1.5 million or so distinct CDR3 sequences, around a third seen once. Specimen: cord blood. The receptor set was obtained from a newborn girl in good health.

The J gene is TRBJ2-1, the V gene TRBV11-2; D is possibly TRBD1 (6 bases). V was cut by 0 bases and J by 12 bases, with 21 bases left in between. The CDR3 loop spans 16 amino acids. Germline V gives CDR1 SGHAT, CDR2 FQNNGV. For the CDR3, the DNA is TGTGCCAGCAGCTTAGATCGGCTCAGGGGTACACCGGGGCAGTTCTTC. It codes for CASSLDRLRGTPGQFF. Using reference TRBV11-2 and TRBJ2-1 for the parts outside the CDR3, the full variable domain is EAGVAQSPRYKIIEKRQSVAFWCNPISGHATLYWYQQILGQGPKLLIQFQNNGVVDDSQLPKDRFSAERLKGVDSTLKIQPAKLEDSAVYLCASSLDRLRGTPGQFFGPGTRLTVL.

This chain joins TRBV3-1 and TRBJ2-4; no reliable D call. Trimming pared 4 bases from V and 0 bases from J, leaving 13 bases between. CDR1 and CDR2 from the germline V gene are LGHDT and YNNKEL (reference sequence). The CDR3 spans 16 residues. CDR3: CASSPTGIVAKNIQYF. Written as DNA, the CDR3 is TGTGCCAGCAGCCCGACTGGGATTGTAGCCAAAAACATTCAGTACTTC. Full variable domain (outside the CDR3, taken from reference TRBV3-1 and TRBJ2-4): DTAVSQTPKYLVTQMGNDKSIKCEQNLGHDTMYWYKQDSKKFLKIMFSYNNKELIINETVPNRFSPKSPDKAHLNLHINSLELGDSAVYFCASSPTGIVAKNIQYFGAGTRLSVL.

This clonotype was seen repeatedly, ten times or more. This rearrangement joins TRBV7-2 to TRBJ2-3, with 14 bases fitting TRBD2. The CDR3 length is 16 residues. The germline V gene encodes CDR1 SGHTA and CDR2 FQGNSA. Unmatched junction bases numbered 6, after V lost 5 bases and J lost 5 bases. Written as DNA, the CDR3 is TGTGCCAGCAGCCTTGGACTAGCGGGAGGAAGAGATACGCAGTATTTT. Residues: CASSLGLAGGRDTQYF.

In the case of this clonotype: The germline gene is not matched at one end of the junction; a read error may be the cause. V usage is TRBV27 and J usage is TRBJ2-1; weak D call: TRBD1 (6 bases). The germline V gene encodes CDR1 MNHEY and CDR2 SMNVEV (reference sequence). The CDR3 totals 14 residues. CDR3 amino acids: CASSLPGAYSEQFF. In DNA, the CDR3 is TGTGCCAGCAGTTTACCAGGGGCCTACAGTGAGCAGTTCTTC.

For this clonotype: This may stem from a read error, because a much larger clone lies one nucleotide away. CDR3 sequence (DNA): TGTGCCAGCGGCCTTTCGCAGTTGGGAGATACGCAGTATTTT. Translated: CASGLSQLGDTQYF. The chain uses TRBV7-7 and TRBJ2-3; D gene uncertain. Looked up from germline, CDR1 is SSHAT and CDR2 is FNYEAQ (reference sequence). Trimming stripped 8 bases from V and 5 bases from J, with 17 bases between. This CDR3 region has 14 residues.

The chain uses TRBV10-1 and TRBJ2-3; TRBD2 matches at 10 bases. The CDR3 has 16 residues. The V segment lost 4 bases and the J segment 2 bases; nucleotides outside the gene matches: 6. The V gene's germline CDR1 is WNHNN and CDR2 SYGVQD (reference sequence). CDR3 nucleotides: TGCGCCAGCAGTGCAGTAGCGGGGGGCCTCACAGATACGCAGTATTTT. Translation gives CASSAVAGGLTDTQYF.

This clonotype was seen a handful of times. This chain joins TRBV20-1 and TRBJ2-1; D might be TRBD1 (6 bases). Trimming cost V 3 bases and J 6 bases, with 12 bases left between them. The CDR3 loop spans 13 amino acids. CDR1 is DFQATT, CDR2 SNEGSKA, per germline (reference sequence). The CDR3 DNA reads TGCAGTGCTAGGGACAGCCTAGCCAATGAGCAGTTCTTC. Translated, it gives CSARDSLANEQFF.

The chain couples TRBV5-6 to TRBJ2-7, with 9 bases lining up with TRBD1. Trimming took 0 bases from V and 3 from J; bases not matched to a gene: 7. In germline, CDR1 is SGHDT, CDR2 YYEEEE. This CDR3 is 16 amino acids long. CDR3 nucleotides: TGTGCCAGCAGCTTGGACCGGGACAGGGCCATCTACGAGCAGTACTTC. It specifies CASSLDRDRAIYEQYF.

The chain joins TRBV5-1 to TRBJ1-4; D is perhaps TRBD1 (6 bases). Trimming took 1 base from V and 6 from J, leaving 13 bases between them. The CDR3 is 15 amino acids. In germline, CDR1 is SGHRS, CDR2 YFSETQ. CDR3: CASSLHRASDEKLFF. CDR3 sequence (DNA): TGCGCCAGCAGCTTGCACAGGGCATCCGATGAAAAACTGTTTTTT.

The chain uses TRBV20-1 and TRBJ2-2; D call uncertain. The V gene's germline CDR1 is DFQATT and CDR2 SNEGSKA (reference sequence). V lost 1 base, J lost 0 bases, and 9 bases lay in between. The CDR3 has 15 amino acids. The chain's CDR3 is CSARGPAANTGELFF. The CDR3 nucleotides read TGCAGTGCTAGAGGTCCGGCAGCGAACACCGGGGAGCTGTTTTTT.

Comments on this clonotype: At one end the junction does not follow the germline gene, possibly because of a read error. The V call is TRBV5-1, the J call TRBJ2-1; 9 nucleotides align to TRBD2. The CDR3 runs to 15 residues. Looked up from germline, CDR1 is SGHRS and CDR2 is YFSETQ. Here the CDR3 DNA reads TGCGCCAGCAGCTTAGCGGGGGGTTCCTACAGTGAGCAGTTCTTC. Amino acids: CASSLAGGSYSEQFF.

J is TRBJ1-6 and V is TRBV3-1, with 9 bases lining up with TRBD1. CDR1 is LGHDT and CDR2 is YNNKEL in the germline V gene (reference sequence). This CDR3 region has 15 residues. With 8 bases clipped from V and 7 bases from J, the junction kept 9 bases outside the gene matches. CDR3: CASQPGTGNNSPLHF. CDR3 nucleotide sequence: TGTGCCAGCCAACCCGGGACAGGGAACAATTCACCCCTCCACTTT.

The chain links TRBV4-2 to TRBJ2-2; TRBD2 matches at 12 bases. The CDR3 consists of 17 residues. J gave up 4 bases and V 5 bases, and 8 bases lay outside the gene matches. Germline V lookup: CDR1 LGHNA, CDR2 YNFKEQ. The CDR3 DNA reads TGTGCCAGCAGCTCGACACTACTAGCGGGAGGCACCGGGGAGCTGTTTTTT. Protein product: CASSSTLLAGGTGELFF.

V is TRBV30 and J is TRBJ1-2; TRBD1 agrees at 7 bases. The CDR3 sequence is 13 residues long. Germline V lookup: CDR1 GTSNPN, CDR2 SVGIG (reference sequence). J was trimmed by 4 bases and V by 0 bases; bases with no gene match: 2. The CDR3 here is CAWSVQGFYGYTF. CDR3 sequence (DNA): TGTGCCTGGAGTGTACAGGGGTTCTATGGCTACACCTTC. Combining the CDR3 with reference TRBV30 and TRBJ1-2 gives the whole variable domain SQTIHQWPATLVQPVGSPLSLECTVEGTSNPNLYWYRQAAGRGLQLLFYSVGIGQISSEVPQNLSASRPQDRQFILSSKKLLLSDSGFYLCAWSVQGFYGYTFGSGTRLTVV.

CDR3 loop: CSARAASGTLVEQFF. In nucleotides, the CDR3 is TGCAGTGCTAGGGCCGCTAGCGGGACGCTCGTTGAGCAGTTCTTC. V and J are TRBV20-1 and TRBJ2-1; 9 bases agree with TRBD2. This CDR3 has 15 amino acids. CDR1 and CDR2 from the germline V gene are DFQATT and SNEGSKA (reference sequence). Unmatched junction bases numbered 12, after V lost 3 bases and J lost 9 bases.

Details on this clonotype: Since a much larger clone is just one base distant, this may be a read error. The genes are TRBV7-2 and TRBJ2-3; D unresolved. Per germline, CDR1 SGHTA and CDR2 FQGNSA. The CDR3 length is 15 residues. CDR3 region: CACSLDGLNTDTQYF. The CDR3 DNA reads as TGTGCCTGCAGCTTAGATGGTCTTAACACAGATACGCAGTATTTT.

This clonotype was seen only a few times. The chain recombines TRBV20-1 with TRBJ2-4, with a possible D match to TRBD1 (5 bases). The end of the DNA aligns better with TRBJ2-7, so the J call may be wrong. The CDR3 is made up of 12 amino acids. CDR1 and CDR2 from the germline V gene are DFQATT and SNEGSKA (reference sequence). The chain's CDR3 is CSATAPYYEQYF. The CDR3 DNA is TGCAGTGCGACAGCCCCTTACTACGAGCAGTACTTC.

This clonotype occurred a few times. The chain employs TRBV13 and TRBJ1-2; D remains unclear. This CDR3 has 15 amino acids. V was pared by 8 bases and J by 2 bases, with 18 bases between. Germline V gives CDR1 PRHDT, CDR2 FYEKMQ (reference sequence). CDR3 protein: CASLNTGRPNYGYTF. The CDR3 nucleotides read TGTGCCAGCCTAAACACGGGCAGGCCCAACTATGGCTACACCTTC.

This clonotype was found a few times. For the CDR3, the DNA is TGTGCCAGCAGCTTAGAGGGCCTGTTAGGAAATGAGCAGTACTTC. Its translation is CASSLEGLLGNEQYF. This chain connects TRBV7-2 to TRBJ2-5; D is unresolved. Per germline, CDR1 SGHTA and CDR2 FQGNSA. V gave up 1 base and J gave up 11 bases, with 20 bases separating them. The CDR3 sequence is 15 residues long.

The V call is TRBV2, the J call TRBJ2-3; 9 positions agree with TRBD2. Germline values: CDR1 SNHLY, CDR2 FYNNEI. V was pared by 3 bases and J by 4 bases, with 5 bases of the junction left unmatched. CDR3 length: 15 residues. This chain's CDR3 is CASSDWGGGADTQYF. CDR3 coding DNA: TGTGCCAGCAGTGATTGGGGCGGGGGGGCAGATACGCAGTATTTT. Looking up the rest from reference TRBV2 and TRBJ2-3 gives the full variable domain: EPEVTQTPSHQVTQMGQEVILRCVPISNHLYFYWYRQILGQKVEFLVSFYNNEISEKSEIFDDQFSVERPDGSNFTLKIRSTKLEDSAMYFCASSDWGGGADTQYFGPGTRLTVL.

This chain joins TRBV24-1 and TRBJ1-5; the D gene is possibly TRBD1 (5 bases). CDR1 is KGHDR and CDR2 is SFDVKD in the germline V gene. Deletions cut 10 bases from V and 4 bases from J, with 22 bases between. The CDR3 totals 16 residues. DNA for the CDR3: TGTGCCACGGCGACCACCAACACAGGTGTTAATCAGCCCCAGCATTTT. Translation: CATATTNTGVNQPQHF.

This clonotype turned up a few times. The V and J genes are TRBV12-3 or TRBV12-4 and TRBJ2-7, with 8 bases identical to TRBD2. This CDR3 is 17 amino acids long. The trim removed 3 bases at V and 3 bases at J, leaving 13 bases unmatched. For the CDR3, the DNA is TGTGCCAGCAGTTTTCAGATGTGGCGGGGGGACAACTACGAGCAGTACTTC. It yields the protein CASSFQMWRGDNYEQYF.

The chain combines TRBV10-3 with TRBJ2-7; 13 bases agree with TRBD2. Germline CDR1 is ENHRY and CDR2 is SYGVKD. J gave up 2 bases and V 2 bases, and 6 bases lay outside the gene matches. The CDR3 covers 17 residues. This chain's CDR3 is CAISEGLAGVNPYEQYF. CDR3 DNA sequence: TGTGCCATCAGTGAGGGACTAGCGGGAGTCAACCCCTACGAGCAGTACTTC.

About this clonotype: The junction departs from germline at one end; a sequencing error may be responsible. This sequence joins TRBV27 and TRBJ2-3; 11 bases match TRBD2. The CDR3 loop spans 14 amino acids. Germline lookup yields CDR1 MNHEY and CDR2 SMNVEV (reference sequence). CDR3 sequence (DNA): TGTACCAGCCGTAGCGGGAGGGTTACAGATACGCAGTATTTT. This sequence encodes CTSRSGRVTDTQYF.

V gene TRBV28 combines with J gene TRBJ1-1, with 12 bases lining up with TRBD1. Germline V CDR1 and CDR2: MDHEN, SYDVKM. The CDR3 contains 15 residues. V gave up 10 bases and J gave up 7 bases; unmatched junction bases: 13. This CDR3 reads CAIQPGQGAGIEAFF. The CDR3 DNA reads as TGTGCCATACAACCGGGACAGGGGGCAGGAATTGAAGCTTTCTTT. Supplemented by reference TRBV28 and TRBJ1-1, the full variable domain reads DVKVTQSSRYLVKRTGEKVFLECVQDMDHENMFWYRQDPGLGLRLIYFSYDVKMKEKGDIPEGYSVSREKKERFSLILESASTNQTSMYLCAIQPGQGAGIEAFFGQGTRLTVV.

With regard to this clonotype: The junction departs from the called germline gene at one end, perhaps through a read error. V and J are TRBV12-3 or TRBV12-4 and TRBJ2-4, with 9 bases lining up with TRBD2. This CDR3 spans 15 amino acids. The CDR3, as DNA: TGTGCCAGCAGCCTTAGCGGGGGAGGCAAAAACATTCGGTACTTC. Encoded protein: CASSLSGGGKNIRYF.

Here the CDR3 reads CASSLAGGPGEKLFF. The CDR3 bases are TGTGCCAGCAGCTTAGCCGGGGGCCCGGGTGAAAAACTGTTTTTT. The chain recombines TRBV7-2 with TRBJ1-4; perhaps TRBD1 as D (6 bases). V lost 0 bases and J lost 7, with 12 bases in between. There are 15 residues in the CDR3. The germline V gene encodes CDR1 SGHTA and CDR2 FQGNSA. Using reference TRBV7-2 and TRBJ1-4 for the parts outside the CDR3, the full variable domain is GAGVSQSPSNKVTEKGKDVELRCDPISGHTALYWYRQSLGQGLEFLIYFQGNSAPDKSGLPSDRFSAERTGGSVSTLTIQRTQQEDSAVYLCASSLAGGPGEKLFFGSGTQLSVL.

The chain recombines TRBV10-3 with TRBJ2-2; no clear D gene. V was cut by 2 bases and J by 4 bases, with 8 bases left in between. This CDR3 has 14 residues. Germline V gives CDR1 ENHRY, CDR2 SYGVKD. Written as DNA, the CDR3 is TGTGCCATCAGTGAGAGGCAGCCCACCGGGGAGCTGTTTTTT. Protein product: CAISERQPTGELFF.

The table lists this clonotype with a few counts. This chain connects TRBV6-1 to TRBJ1-5; D is ambiguous. The CDR3 is 13 amino acids. The V end lost 1 base, the J end lost 5 bases, and 6 bases lay between the germline ends. CDR1 is MNHNS and CDR2 is SASEGT in the germline V gene. The CDR3 spells CASSEGPHQPQHF. In DNA, the CDR3 is TGTGCCAGCAGTGAAGGGCCTCATCAGCCCCAGCATTTT.

The V and J genes are TRBV9 and TRBJ2-5; 9 bases match TRBD2. V shed 2 bases, J shed 11 bases, and the junction held 13 bases outside the gene matches. The CDR3 has 15 amino acids. The germline V gene has CDR1 SGDLS and CDR2 YYNGEE. The CDR3 DNA reads as TGTGCCAGCAGCGTGGAGCTAGCGGGAAGCAATGAGCAGTACTTC. Translating gives CASSVELAGSNEQYF.